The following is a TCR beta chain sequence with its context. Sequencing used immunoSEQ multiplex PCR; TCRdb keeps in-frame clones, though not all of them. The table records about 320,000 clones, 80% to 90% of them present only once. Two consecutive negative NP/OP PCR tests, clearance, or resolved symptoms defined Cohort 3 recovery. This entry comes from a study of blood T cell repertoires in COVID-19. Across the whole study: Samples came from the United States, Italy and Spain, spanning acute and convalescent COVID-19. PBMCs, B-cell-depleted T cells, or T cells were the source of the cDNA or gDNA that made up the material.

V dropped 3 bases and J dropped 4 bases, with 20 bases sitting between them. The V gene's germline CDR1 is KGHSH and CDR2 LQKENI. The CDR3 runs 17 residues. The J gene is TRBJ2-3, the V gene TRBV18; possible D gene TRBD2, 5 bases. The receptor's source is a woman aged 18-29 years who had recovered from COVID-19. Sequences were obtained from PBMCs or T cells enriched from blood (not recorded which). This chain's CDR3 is CASSPVRTTNGADTQYF. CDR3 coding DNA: TGTGCCAGCTCACCGGTGCGGACCACCAACGGGGCAGATACGCAGTATTTT.